Listed below are T cell receptor beta chains from one sample, sequenced in a study of T-cell reconstitution after alpha-beta-depleted transplantation in children. TCRdb redid the calling of the PCR reads with MiXCR, one entry per CDR3 protein. The data show about 980,000 distinct CDR3 sequences, 25% to 35% seen once. Material: PBMCs, mostly from graft donor cells, obtained 360 days after TCRalphabeta/CD19-depleted stem cell transplant. All receptors derive from a boy younger than two who had a stem cell transplant for SCID, so the T cells may come from the graft donor. Both conserved end residues are part of each CDR3. The order of the fields is V gene, D gene, clone size, J gene, CDR3 length, CDR3 DNA, CDR3 protein. D genes are given only for firm matches. Clone size, where shown, is once, few, many, or a class for clones that have expanded.

TRBV20-1	TRBD2	NA	TRBJ2-1	15	TGCAGTGCTATGCTAGCGGGGGGGCGTTTCGGTGAGCAGTTCTTC	CSAMLAGGRFGEQFF
TRBV20-1	TRBD1	NA	TRBJ2-7	15	TGCAGTGCTGAGTCCGGGACAGCGAACTCCTACGAGCAGTACTTC	CSAESGTANSYEQYF
TRBV27	NA	NA	TRBJ1-5	15	TGTGCCAGCAGTCGGTCCTCGGTTAGCAATCAGCCCCAGCATTTT	CASSRSSVSNQPQHF
TRBV29-1	NA	few	TRBJ2-1	14	TGCAGCGTCTTGGGTGGGGTCACCTACAATGAGCAGTTCTTC	CSVLGGVTYNEQFF
TRBV10-3	NA	NA	TRBJ2-3	14	TGTGCCATCCGAGGATCGGCCGTTACAGATACGCAGTATTTT	CAIRGSAVTDTQYF
TRBV5-1	TRBD2	NA	TRBJ2-3	17	TGCGCCAGCAGCTTGGGTCCTAGCGGGGGGAGCACAGATACGCAGTATTTT	CASSLGPSGGSTDTQYF
TRBV6-5	NA	NA	TRBJ2-1	16	TGTGCCAGCAGTTACTCGGCAGGGAGGCTCTACAATGAGCAGTTCTTC	CASSYSAGRLYNEQFF
TRBV29-1	NA	NA	TRBJ2-7	13	TGCAGCGTTGAAGGTCGGTTCACCCGCGAGCAGTACTTC	CSVEGRFTREQYF
TRBV6-5	TRBD1	NA	TRBJ2-5	15	TGTGCCAGCAGTTACAGTGACAGGGACCCGGAGACCCAGTACTTC	CASSYSDRDPETQYF
TRBV25-1	NA	NA	TRBJ2-7	14	TGTGCCAGCGGAAGCCACAGGGCGGGATACGAGCAGTACTTC	CASGSHRAGYEQYF
TRBV30	TRBD1	few	TRBJ1-6	15	TGTGCCTGGAGTGCAGGGGGGACCTATAATTCACCCCTCCACTTT	CAWSAGGTYNSPLHF
TRBV5-1	TRBD2	NA	TRBJ2-2	19	TGCGCCAGCAGCTTGGCCGGGGGGGTAAGGAAAACGAACACCGGGGAGCTGTTTTTT	CASSLAGGVRKTNTGELFF
TRBV5-8	NA	NA	TRBJ2-1	14	TGTGCCAGCAGCTTCCCCGGCGAATACAATGAGCAGTTCTTC	CASSFPGEYNEQFF
TRBV30	TRBD2	NA	TRBJ2-4	14	TGTGCCCTGAGGGCGCGGGGGGGCAGGAACATTCAGTACTTC	CALRARGGRNIQYF
TRBV4-3	TRBD1	few	TRBJ2-1	17	TGCGCCAGCAGCCCTCAGGGGGAAGGGCGGATGTACAATGAGCAGTTCTTC	CASSPQGEGRMYNEQFF
TRBV23-1	TRBD1	NA	TRBJ1-2	14	TGCGCCAGCAGTCAACGGGGACAGGGTTACGGCTACACCTTC	CASSQRGQGYGYTF
TRBV15	NA	once	TRBJ2-3	13	TGTGCCACCAGCAGAGAAGAGTGGGATACGCAGTATTTT	CATSREEWDTQYF
TRBV12-3/TRBV12-4	TRBD1	few	TRBJ1-1	16	TGTGCCAGCAGTTTTACGAGGGGGCGGGTATCCACTGAAGCTTTCTTT	CASSFTRGRVSTEAFF
TRBV29-1	NA	few	TRBJ2-3	15	TGCAGCGTTGGAGGGGGGGCCTCAGTCACAGATACGCAGTATTTT	CSVGGGASVTDTQYF
TRBV6-5	TRBD1	few	TRBJ2-1	15	TGTGCCAGCAGTTCCCCAGGGACAGGGTACAATGAGCAGTTCTTC	CASSSPGTGYNEQFF
TRBV20-1	TRBD1	NA	TRBJ1-5	15	TGCAGTGCTAGAGTGGGGCAGGGGGAATCTCAGCCCCAGCATTTT	CSARVGQGESQPQHF
TRBV6-1	TRBD1	many	TRBJ2-7	13	TGTGCCAGCAGCAGGGGGTCCTCCTACGAGCAGTACTTC	CASSRGSSYEQYF
TRBV5-1	NA	NA	TRBJ2-7	17	TGCGCCAGCAGCTTGGCCCCGGGGGGCGGGGCGGCCTACGAGCAGTACTTC	CASSLAPGGGAAYEQYF
TRBV6-2/TRBV6-3	TRBD1	NA	TRBJ1-4	12	TGTGCCAGCAGTTACTACGGGACAGAACTGTTTTTT	CASSYYGTELFF
TRBV19	NA	few	TRBJ1-1	13	TGTGCCACCTCGCGAAGGCTTGACACTGAAGCTTTCTTT	CATSRRLDTEAFF
TRBV4-3	NA	few	TRBJ2-1	16	TGCGCCAGCAGCCAAGATGGGGGATTAGGGTACAATGAGCAGTTCTTC	CASSQDGGLGYNEQFF
TRBV20-1	NA	NA	TRBJ2-3	15	TGCAGTGCTCGGGGGACTTTTGGACCCACAGATACGCAGTATTTT	CSARGTFGPTDTQYF
TRBV5-1	TRBD2	few	TRBJ2-2	17	TGCGCCAGCAGCTTGGGTACTAGCGGGGGGCGCACCGGGGAGCTGTTTTTT	CASSLGTSGGRTGELFF
TRBV24-1	NA	few	TRBJ1-5	16	TGTGCCACCAGTGGGAGGGGGGACGGCCCCAATCAGCCCCAGCATTTT	CATSGRGDGPNQPQHF
TRBV5-1	NA	many	TRBJ1-5	15	TGTGCCAGCAGTTTATCCGGGAATAGCAATCAGCCCCAGCATTTT	CASSLSGNSNQPQHF
TRBV15	NA	few	TRBJ1-2	13	TGTGCCACCAGCAGTGCACCAAACTATGGCTACACCTTC	CATSSAPNYGYTF
TRBV20-1	TRBD1	few	TRBJ1-1	16	TGCAGTGCTCTCTCCCAGGGGGCCGGAGTGAACACTGAAGCTTTCTTT	CSALSQGAGVNTEAFF
TRBV4-2	TRBD2	NA	TRBJ2-3	17	TGTGCCAGCAGCCAAAGGAAGACTAGCGGGCTGGGTGAAGCGCAGTATTTT	CASSQRKTSGLGEAQYF
TRBV7-8	NA	NA	TRBJ2-3	16	TGTGCCAGCAGCTTAGTTGAGGGGAGAGGCACAGATACGCAGTATTTT	CASSLVEGRGTDTQYF
TRBV5-1	TRBD2	NA	TRBJ2-1	17	TGCGCCAGCAGGCTAAGTACCGGGACTAGCGAGTACAATGAGCAGTTCTTC	CASRLSTGTSEYNEQFF
TRBV27	NA	NA	TRBJ2-1	16	TGTGCCAGCAGTTTAGGTGGTAGGGAATACTACAATGAGCAGTTCTTC	CASSLGGREYYNEQFF
TRBV10-3	NA	few	TRBJ1-2	14	TGTGCCATCAGTGGATCCGACAAGAACTATGGCTACACCTTC	CAISGSDKNYGYTF
TRBV6-2/TRBV6-3	NA	NA	TRBJ2-2	17	TGTGCCAGCAGTTACTTCCCGGGAAGGGGGGACACCGGGGAGCTGTTTTTT	CASSYFPGRGDTGELFF
TRBV12-3/TRBV12-4	NA	NA	TRBJ1-5	15	TGTGCCAGCAGTTACGGGGGGAGGAGCAATCAGCCCCAGCATTTT	CASSYGGRSNQPQHF
TRBV7-2	NA	many	TRBJ2-7	13	TGTGCCAGCAGCTTAGGTTTCCCCTACGAGCAGTACTTC	CASSLGFPYEQYF
TRBV3-1	NA	NA	TRBJ2-7	16	TGTGCCAGCAGCGACTTTTACAGGGAGAAAAAGGACGAGCAGTACTTC	CASSDFYREKKDEQYF
TRBV10-2	TRBD2	NA	TRBJ2-7	15	TGCGCCAGCAGCAAAGAGCGGGGCTCTGTCTACGAGCAGTACTTC	CASSKERGSVYEQYF
TRBV7-3	NA	NA	TRBJ1-1	13	TGTGCCAGCAGGGAAACTATGAACACTGAAGCTTTCTTT	CASRETMNTEAFF
TRBV27	NA	NA	TRBJ2-7	16	TGTGCCAGCAGTCCCTCCCTTGGGACCTCCACCTACGAGCAGTACTTC	CASSPSLGTSTYEQYF
TRBV3-1	NA	NA	TRBJ2-2	14	TGTGCCGCCTCTTCGGGGGGCGACACCGGGGAGCTGTTTTTT	CAASSGGDTGELFF
TRBV9	NA	few	TRBJ2-3	14	TGTGCCAGCAGCGTAGTGGCCAGGTCCGATACGCAGTATTTT	CASSVVARSDTQYF
TRBV9	NA	few	TRBJ2-3	19	TGTGCCAGCAGCGCCCCCACGGGGGCCCCTCCGAGCGGCACAGATACGCAGTATTTT	CASSAPTGAPPSGTDTQYF
TRBV25-1	TRBD1	NA	TRBJ1-2	15	TGTGCCAGCAGTGACACAGGGACAGCTAACTATGGCTACACCTTC	CASSDTGTANYGYTF
TRBV12-3/TRBV12-4	TRBD1	NA	TRBJ1-2	14	TGTGCCAGCAGTTTACCGACAGGGGGCTATGGCTACACCTTC	CASSLPTGGYGYTF
TRBV20-1	NA	NA	TRBJ1-4	18	TGCAGTGCGGGATCCGGGACACCCAGTACTGCAACTAATGAAAAACTGTTTTTT	CSAGSGTPSTATNEKLFF
TRBV7-8	TRBD1	NA	TRBJ2-3	13	TGTGCCAGCGGGGACAGAAACACAGATACGCAGTATTTT	CASGDRNTDTQYF
TRBV9	NA	NA	TRBJ1-5	16	TGTGCCAGCAGCGAGGGACCAGGGGTGATAAATCAGCCCCAGCATTTT	CASSEGPGVINQPQHF
TRBV12-3/TRBV12-4	TRBD2	NA	TRBJ2-1	15	TGTGCCAGCAGGAGCGGGGGTACTCCTCGGGTTGAGCAGTTCTTC	CASRSGGTPRVEQFF
TRBV20-1	NA	NA	TRBJ2-2	14	TGCAGTGCTTACAGGGAGGGTAACACCGGGGAGCTGTTTTTT	CSAYREGNTGELFF
TRBV3-1	NA	NA	TRBJ1-1	16	TGTGCCAGCAGCCAAGAAAGCAGGGCGCTGGGCACTGAAGCTTTCTTT	CASSQESRALGTEAFF